The 17 T cell receptor beta chains presented below share a single source sample, sequenced in a study of blood T cell repertoires in COVID-19. TCRdb's table, derived via immunoSEQ multiplex PCR, lists solely in-frame clones and lacks some. The top ten hold approximately 9.3% of the sample, which has fewer than 400,000 clones, about 83% seen once. The sample consisted of PBMCs or T cells enriched from blood (not recorded which). These receptors all come from a woman aged 45-59 years who had recovered from COVID-19.

The V and J genes are TRBV7-8 and TRBJ2-6; D not certain. CDR1 and CDR2 from the germline V gene are SGHVS and FQNEAQ. The CDR3 totals 17 residues. Trimming left V 5 bases short and J 0 bases short, with 14 bases between. CDR3 sequence: CASSRGRRSSGANVLTF. The CDR3 bases are TGTGCCAGCAGCAGAGGACGTAGGAGCTCTGGGGCCAACGTCCTGACTTTC.

V gene TRBV11-2 combines with J gene TRBJ1-6; tentative D call: TRBD1 (6 bases). The ends were cut back, 1 base at V and 8 bases at J, with 12 bases in the middle. This CDR3 is 15 amino acids long. The germline V gene encodes CDR1 SGHAT and CDR2 FQNNGV. CDR3 in DNA: TGTGCCAGCAGCTTAGCGGCAGGGGTCGATTCACCCCTCCACTTT. This sequence encodes CASSLAAGVDSPLHF.

This chain uses TRBV7-9 with TRBJ1-2; the D is unclear. V lost 5 bases and J lost 2, with 9 bases in between. The V gene's germline CDR1 is SEHNR and CDR2 FQNEAQ (reference sequence). This CDR3 has 13 residues. CDR3 nucleotides: TGTGCCAGCAGCCCCCGACAAAACTATGGCTACACCTTC. Amino acid sequence: CASSPRQNYGYTF.

The chain is built from TRBV11-3 and TRBJ2-1; 8 bases line up with TRBD1. V was pared by 4 bases and J by 7 bases, with 3 bases of the junction left unmatched. Germline assignment: CDR1 SGHNT and CDR2 YENEEA. The CDR3 runs to 13 residues. The CDR3 sequence is CASSSGTGNEQFF. As DNA, the CDR3 is TGTGCCAGCAGCTCCGGGACAGGTAATGAGCAGTTCTTC. Based on the CDR3 plus reference TRBV11-3 and TRBJ2-1, the full variable domain is EAGVVQSPRYKIIEKKQPVAFWCNPISGHNTLYWYLQNLGQGPELLIRYENEEAVDDSQLPKDRFSAERLKGVDSTLKIQPAELGDSAVYLCASSSGTGNEQFFGPGTRLTVL.

The V gene is TRBV7-9, the J gene TRBJ1-4; D not resolved. CDR1 is SEHNR and CDR2 is FQNEAQ in the germline V gene (reference sequence). This CDR3 has 17 residues. V lost 1 base and J lost 7, with 19 bases in between. The CDR3 region has the DNA TGTGCCAGCAGCTTAGGCAGAGAAGACCCGAGGGCTGAAAAACTGTTTTTT. Translating it yields CASSLGREDPRAEKLFF.

V usage is TRBV7-9 and J usage is TRBJ2-3, with D uncertain. Germline V lookup: CDR1 SEHNR, CDR2 FQNEAQ (reference sequence). The CDR3 runs 15 residues. The V end was cut by 1 base, the J end by 2 bases, with 10 bases between. The CDR3 loop is CASSLVGPNTDTQYF. CDR3 nucleotides: TGTGCCAGCAGCTTAGTCGGTCCGAACACAGATACGCAGTATTTT.

The chain has TRBV9 and TRBJ2-3; tentative D call: TRBD2 (6 bases). This CDR3 comprises 17 residues. Germline-derived CDR1 and CDR2 are SGDLS and YYNGEE. Trimming removed 0 bases from V and 3 bases from J, with 17 bases in between. The CDR3 sequence is CASSVGMTGTLTDTQYF. In DNA form, the CDR3 reads TGTGCCAGCAGCGTAGGGATGACCGGGACTCTTACAGATACGCAGTATTTT.

The rearrangement joins TRBV6-1 to TRBJ1-6; 10 positions match TRBD1. Germline lookup yields CDR1 MNHNS and CDR2 SASEGT. The J segment lost 1 base and the V segment lost 0 bases, leaving 9 bases of the junction unmatched. This CDR3 spans 20 amino acids. The CDR3 nucleotides read TGTGCCAGCAGTGAAGCGTCCCGGGACAGGGGTCGGTCCTATAATTCACCCCTCCACTTT. Protein sequence: CASSEASRDRGRSYNSPLHF.

The chain carries TRBV27 and TRBJ1-2; TRBD1 agrees at 8 bases. Germline CDR1 is MNHEY and CDR2 is SMNVEV (reference sequence). With V trimmed by 6 bases and J by 9 bases, 21 bases remained unmatched. This CDR3 has 17 amino acids. CDR3 sequence: CASRTLIPETGERCYTF. DNA for the CDR3: TGTGCCAGCAGGACCCTCATCCCCGAGACAGGGGAGAGGTGCTACACCTTC.

This rearrangement joins TRBV5-1 to TRBJ1-3, with a weak D call TRBD1 (5 bases). Trimming took off 4 bases at V and 2 bases at J, with 13 bases between the two ends. The length of the CDR3 is 15 residues. Germline CDR1 and CDR2: SGHRS and YFSETQ. CDR3 region: CASSPDRGTGNTIYF. The CDR3 DNA follows: TGCGCCAGCAGCCCGGATCGGGGGACTGGAAACACCATATATTTT.

The rearrangement joins TRBV3-1 (or the pseudogene TRBV3-2) to TRBJ1-3, with 8 bases that match TRBD1. V was pared by 4 bases and J by 0 bases, with 8 bases of the junction left unmatched. Per the germline V gene, CDR1 is LGHDT and CDR2 is YNNKEL (reference sequence). The CDR3 extends over 17 amino acids. CDR3 nucleotide sequence: TGTGCCAGCAGCCGGTACGGACAGGGATACTCTGGAAACACCATATATTTT. The encoded protein is CASSRYGQGYSGNTIYF.

This clone has just a few counts. This chain joins TRBV28 and TRBJ1-2; 8 bases are shared with TRBD1. The trim removed 6 bases at V and 4 bases at J, leaving 10 bases unmatched. Germline lookup yields CDR1 MDHEN and CDR2 SYDVKM. The CDR3 extends over 15 amino acids. The CDR3 loop reads CASRATGVNLYGYTF. CDR3 nucleotide sequence: TGTGCCAGCAGGGCGACAGGGGTAAACCTCTATGGCTACACCTTC.

The rearrangement links TRBV28 to TRBJ1-6; D gene unclear. Per the germline V gene, CDR1 is MDHEN and CDR2 is SYDVKM. CDR3 length: 15 amino acids. Trimming left V 6 bases short and J 9 bases short, with 18 bases between. CDR3 in DNA: TGTGCCAGCAGGACGTCTACGGGTATAAGTTCACCCCTCCACTTT. It specifies CASRTSTGISSPLHF.

The rearrangement joins TRBV2 to TRBJ2-1; 12 nucleotides match TRBD2. Germline V gives CDR1 SNHLY, CDR2 FYNNEI. The CDR3 has 15 amino acids. Germline trimming cut 3 bases from V and 10 bases from J; bases unmatched to any gene: 7. CDR3 sequence: CASSDGLAGLREQFF. The CDR3 coding sequence is TGTGCCAGCAGTGACGGACTAGCGGGGTTACGCGAGCAGTTCTTC.

The rearrangement uses TRBV27 and TRBJ2-7, with 9 bases lining up with TRBD1. Germline loops: CDR1 MNHEY, CDR2 SMNVEV (reference sequence). This CDR3 is 14 amino acids long. V trimming: 5 bases; J trimming: 4 bases; junction bases outside the gene matches: 6. CDR3 amino acids: CASSTRDRAYEQYF. CDR3 DNA: TGTGCCAGCAGTACCCGGGACAGGGCTTACGAGCAGTACTTC.

The chain recombines TRBV27 with TRBJ1-6; no definite D call. This CDR3 region has 18 residues. The V end lost 2 bases, the J end lost 1 base, and 15 bases lay between the germline ends. Germline-derived CDR1 and CDR2 are MNHEY and SMNVEV (reference sequence). The CDR3 reads CASSLEWAPGSYNSPLHF. DNA for the CDR3: TGTGCCAGCAGTTTAGAGTGGGCCCCCGGATCCTATAATTCACCCCTCCACTTT.

This sequence joins TRBV6-5 and TRBJ2-7; 7 bases map to TRBD1. With 5 bases clipped from V and 2 bases from J, the junction kept 6 bases outside the gene matches. Germline V lookup: CDR1 MNHEY, CDR2 SVGAGI. The CDR3 covers 14 residues. CDR3 residues: CASSPRDRPYEQYF. As DNA, the CDR3 is TGTGCCAGCAGTCCCCGGGACAGACCCTACGAGCAGTACTTC.